This T cell receptor (beta chain) was documented in a study of low-dose radiotherapy and immunotherapy resistance in tumors (dated by TCRdb to between 2022 and 2023). About the full investigation: In Cohort 1, 0.5 Gy per fraction was delivered every 2 weeks, and a total PTV dose of 6.5 Gy was prescribed. Aspirin 300 mg was taken orally once daily by patients for four cycles, starting on cycle 1 day 1. In Cohort 2, 1 Gy per fraction was delivered every two weeks, for a total of 13 Gy over 26 weeks. Eight patients were included in the translational analysis, namely three from the first dose cohort plus the first five from the second dose cohort. Nivolumab and ipilimumab were both given intravenously, with nivolumab at a 240 mg flat dose every two weeks and ipilimumab at 1 mg/kg every six weeks. First-strand cDNA was synthesized with Superscript III and a set of TRAV- and TRBV-specific primers, covering both TCRalpha and TCRbeta chains. Every two weeks, patients got intravenous cyclophosphamide at 200 mg/m2, given one day ahead of each radiation and immunotherapy administration. Randomization of trial participants into treatment groups was not performed.

The time point label, read with the paper, signifies: after trial treatment. The sample's treatment or condition label, decoded: LDRT plus nivolumab, ipilimumab, low-dose cyclophosphamide and aspirin (RACIN trial). The donors came from RACIN, which was a single-arm phase I dose-escalation trial that paired nivolumab and ipilimumab with aspirin, low-dose cyclophosphamide and low-dose radiotherapy. Patients with advanced, TIL-negative solid tumors were considered eligible. Sequencing was performed on an Illumina HiSeq 2500. A roughly 20-cycle PCR with Phusion amplified the TCRs, pairing a constant-region primer with the adapter that was attached to the V primers. Amplification of the isolated mRNA was done with the MessageAmp II aRNA Amplification Kit, which involved a roughly 17-hour in vitro transcription at 37 degrees C. The Dynabeads mRNA DIRECT Purification Kit was used to isolate mRNA for TCR sequencing. Indexed Illumina adapters were added in a second approximately 25-cycle Phusion PCR, and the resulting products were purified with AMPure XP beads. The paper's data handling went like this. Custom Perl scripts were used to pool TCR sequences that encoded the same protein, to remove out-of-frame sequences, and to calculate the abundance of each clonotype. Any TCR sequence supported by only a single read was excluded from analysis. Shannon entropy, Gini index, clonality, richness, and the frequency of TCRs shared between repertoires were included as repertoire metrics. The public reads were run again by TCRdb, first through fastp at Q25 and then through MiXCR, and only productive beta chains were kept. Identical CDR3 proteins give one entry, which carries the most common genes and DNA. The V and J calls were not made by the authors but by TCRdb's processing. Recorded for this sample are some 52,000 distinct CDR3 sequences; 33% of them occurred a single time. In total, the top ten clones hold less than 9.5% of the sample.

Regarding this clonotype: Its cognate antigen has yet to be identified. A far bigger clonotype differs at one base, so this is likely a read error.

Including cysteine and phenylalanine, the CDR3 has 14 amino acids. Solely the CDR3 DNA is kept, with 42 bases framed from the first base. The receptor comes from a male donor with rectosigmoid adenocarcinoma. Sequencing used PBMCs, obtained after low-dose radiotherapy plus immunotherapy. Here the chain combines TRBV26 and TRBJ1-1; the table assigns TRBD1, which was not confirmed against the DNA. TRBV26 represents a pseudogene. The CDR3 region reads CASKGQLMNTEAIF. The nucleotides are TGTGCCAGCAAGGGACAGCTTATGAACACTGAAGCTATCTTT.